This TCR beta chain was obtained from a study of CD8+CD57+ T cells in acquired aplastic anemia. The study, taken as a whole, reports: Patients shared twenty-nine CD8+ CDR3 sequences with controls.

Those patients picked for sequencing had displayed CD8+CD57+ cell expansion on flow cytometry. In all patients, the disease was severe acquired aplastic anemia. By the time of blood sampling, patients had still received no therapy. This clonotype occurred many times. Its antigen remains unidentified. Germline values: CDR1 DFQATT, CDR2 SNEGSKA (reference sequence). The CDR3 runs 14 residues. J gave up 2 bases and V 6 bases, and 5 bases lay outside the gene matches. Both TCR beta VDJ combination and CDR3 sequence profiling were carried out. Genomic DNA was the template for this profiling. Each CDR3 protein gets one entry after TCRdb re-called the reads with MiXCR. This sample yields 180,000 or so distinct CDR3 sequences, of which roughly 50% are seen a single time; about 1.8% belongs to the top ten.

The V call is TRBV20-1, the J call TRBJ2-7, with 12 bases identical to TRBD2. The receptor's source is a human donor with aplastic anemia. The specimen was sorted CD4+, CD8+, or CD8+CD57+ T cells (not recorded which) from PBMCs. CDR3 residues: CSAKGLAGPYEQYF. In nucleotides, the CDR3 is TGCAGTGCCAAGGGACTAGCGGGCCCCTACGAGCAGTACTTC.